This entry describes one TCR beta chain. Assay: immunoSEQ multiplex PCR; the TCRdb copy retains only in-frame clones and omits some. The sample holds some 30,000 clones, approximately 90% seen once. The source of the sample is a study of T cells in localized non-small cell lung cancer. CDR3 size: 14 residues. In germline, CDR1 is KGHSH, CDR2 LQKENI. The junction had 5 bases not matched to a gene; V was cut back by 5 bases and J by 3 bases. The J gene is TRBJ2-7, the V gene TRBV18; 9 positions agree with TRBD1. This clonotype was sampled from a man aged 35 to 69 with stage II lung adenocarcinoma. The specimen comprised PBMCs, sampled before any cancer treatment. The CDR3 DNA sequence: TGTGCCAGCTCATCCCCGGACAGGGGCTACGAGCAGTACTTC. The encoded protein is CASSSPDRGYEQYF.